This TCR beta chain was documented in a study of blood T cell repertoires in COVID-19. At the level of the study: COVID-19 samples collected from the United States, Italy and Spain covered acute and convalescent phases.

The protocol was immunoSEQ multiplex PCR, while the TCRdb copy is restricted to in-frame clones and leaves out a portion. This sample has under 300,000 clones, with approximately 88% found just once. From germline, CDR1 is SGDLS and CDR2 YYNGEE. The V gene lost 0 bases and the J gene lost 3 bases, with 10 bases spanning the gap. This CDR3 has 15 amino acids. This clonotype originated in a woman in her thirties or forties who had been exposed to COVID-19. Sequencing was done on a sample of PBMCs or T cells enriched from blood (not recorded which). The chain recombines TRBV9 with TRBJ2-1, with a tentative D call TRBD1 (6 bases). The CDR3 reads CASSVAGQFYNEQFF. The CDR3 DNA is TGTGCCAGCAGCGTAGCCGGACAGTTCTACAATGAGCAGTTCTTC.